These T cell receptor beta chains were read from a single sample in a study of cytomegalovirus exposure and HLA in healthy donors. The table came from immunoSEQ multiplex PCR; TCRdb's copy has only in-frame clones and leaves some out. This table holds about 130,000 clones, under 20% found once. The sample was PBMCs. The receptors come from a female donor in good health and CMV-seropositive. CDR3s include the opening cysteine and the closing phenylalanine or tryptophan. The D gene is left open where the match is weak. Clone size is shown for a subset of rows, as once, few, many or a class of expanded clone.

d_call,j_call,v_call,clone_size,cdr3_nt,cdr3_aa
TRBD1,TRBJ1-2,TRBV2,few,TGTGCCAGCAGTGACCATGCTCAGGGGGAAGCTAACTATGGCTACACCTTC,CASSDHAQGEANYGYTF
TRBD1,TRBJ2-3,TRBV4-3,NA,TGCGCCAGCAGCCAAAGGGTAGGGACAGGGGACACAGATACGCAGTATTTT,CASSQRVGTGDTDTQYF
TRBD1,TRBJ2-2,TRBV19,NA,TGTGCCAGTAGTACGTTGACAGGGTCCGGGGAGCTGTTTTTT,CASSTLTGSGELFF
TRBD2,TRBJ2-3,TRBV5-4,few,TGTGCCAGCAGCTTGAGGCTAGCGGGGGTCAGAGATACGCAGTATTTT,CASSLRLAGVRDTQYF
NA,TRBJ1-1,TRBV29-1,few,TGCAGCGTTAGCCCCCTACAGGGCTTCGGAGTGAACACTGAAGCTTTCTTT,CSVSPLQGFGVNTEAFF
TRBD1,TRBJ2-3,TRBV7-9,NA,TGTGCCAGCAGCTTAGGACAGGGAGTAGATACGCAGTATTTT,CASSLGQGVDTQYF
NA,TRBJ1-2,TRBV28,few,TGTGCCAGCAGTTTCCCGACAGCAAACTATGGCTACACCTTC,CASSFPTANYGYTF
TRBD2,TRBJ2-7,TRBV4-3,NA,TGCGCCAGCAGCCAAGTAGCGGGAGGTGGCTACGAGCAGTACTTC,CASSQVAGGGYEQYF
NA,TRBJ2-2,TRBV15,NA,TGTGCCACCAGCAGAGATCACGGGTCCGGGGAGCTGTTTTTT,CATSRDHGSGELFF
TRBD2,TRBJ2-7,TRBV28,NA,TGTGCCACGATTTGGGGCGGGAGAAAAAACGAGCAGTACTTC,CATIWGGRKNEQYF
NA,TRBJ1-5,TRBV18,NA,TGTGCCAGCTCCAGCAATACCGGGCAGGGCCAGCCCCAGCATTTT,CASSSNTGQGQPQHF
NA,TRBJ2-1,TRBV5-1,few,TGCGCCAGCAGCTCGCTAGCGACCTACAATGAGCAGTTCTTC,CASSSLATYNEQFF
NA,TRBJ2-7,TRBV5-1,NA,TGCGCCAGCAGCTTGGTTCGGGGAAACAATGTCTACGAGCAGTACTTC,CASSLVRGNNVYEQYF
TRBD1,TRBJ2-5,TRBV5-1,NA,TGCGCCAGCAGCTTGGCGTCGGGACAGAGAGAGACCCAGTACTTC,CASSLASGQRETQYF
NA,TRBJ2-7,TRBV5-4,NA,TGTGCCAGCAGCCGCCGGACAGCCTCCTACGAGCAGTACTTC,CASSRRTASYEQYF
NA,TRBJ1-2,TRBV19,few,TGTGCCAGTAGCCTGCGGGGCGATGGTGGCTACACCTTC,CASSLRGDGGYTF
NA,TRBJ1-3,TRBV2,NA,TGTGCCAGCAGTCTACTCGGACACTCTGGAAACACCATATATTTT,CASSLLGHSGNTIYF
TRBD1,TRBJ1-2,TRBV29-1,few,TGCAGCGTTGAAGGGGCTGGGACAGGACTCTATGGCTACACCTTC,CSVEGAGTGLYGYTF
TRBD1,TRBJ1-2,TRBV7-2,few,TGTGCCAGCAGCCCGGGCCTCAGGGGGCGCGTTGGTGGCTACACCTTC,CASSPGLRGRVGGYTF
TRBD1,TRBJ2-5,TRBV7-2,NA,TGTGCCAGCAGCTTCGACAGGGAGGAGACCCAGTACTTC,CASSFDREETQYF
TRBD1,TRBJ1-1,TRBV5-6,NA,TGTGCCAGCAGCTTGGGGTTAAGACAGGGGATGAACACTGAAGCTTTCTTT,CASSLGLRQGMNTEAFF
NA,TRBJ2-2,TRBV6-5,NA,TGTGCCAGCAGTTACATTCAAGGAGTGGGGGAGCTGTTTTTT,CASSYIQGVGELFF
NA,TRBJ1-5,TRBV4-3,few,TGCGCCAGCAGCACTAGGTTGAATCAGCCCCAGCATTTT,CASSTRLNQPQHF
TRBD1,TRBJ1-2,TRBV5-1,few,TGCGCCAGCAGCCCGACAGGGGGTCACTATGGCTACACCTTC,CASSPTGGHYGYTF
NA,TRBJ1-2,TRBV18,NA,TGTGCCAGCTCACCCATTGACAGTAACTATGGCTACACCTTC,CASSPIDSNYGYTF
TRBD1,TRBJ2-5,TRBV5-1,NA,TGCGCCAGCAGCCTCCTTGGGACAGGGGGGCAAGAGACCCAGTACTTC,CASSLLGTGGQETQYF
NA,TRBJ2-3,TRBV19,few,TGTGCCAGTAGTTACCAGGGGTCCACAGATACGCAGTATTTT,CASSYQGSTDTQYF
NA,TRBJ1-1,TRBV5-4,few,TGTGCCAGCAGCTTTAACAGGGAGAACACTGAAGCTTTCTTT,CASSFNRENTEAFF